This T cell receptor beta chain originates from a study of CD8 T cells in Susac syndrome. It was with random hexamers that about 0.45 to 1 ug RNA was reverse transcribed. TCR beta CDR3 was amplified by immunoSEQ covering 54 Vbeta and 13 Jbeta. TCRdb itself ran the immunoSEQ multiplex PCR reads through MiXCR, one entry per CDR3 protein. This sample has about 120,000 distinct CDR3 sequences, with 85% to 95% found just once. Blood CD8+ and CD4+ T cells underwent high-throughput TCR beta sequencing. Controls were age- and sex-matched healthy donors. V was pared by 8 bases and J by 5 bases, with 28 bases between. CDR3 length equals 17 residues. Germline V gene data show CDR1 as DFQATT and CDR2 as SNEGSKA (reference sequence).

This TCR derives from a human donor in good health. Sequencing used CD4+ T cells from PBMCs. The gene calls are TRBV20-1 and TRBJ1-5; D is perhaps TRBD1 (5 bases). The CDR3 here is CSSARAGNGQEHQPQHF. The CDR3, as DNA: TGCAGTTCTGCGAGGGCAGGGAACGGGCAGGAGCATCAGCCCCAGCATTTT.